Described below is a single T cell receptor (beta chain) sequence and its context. The target antigen is unknown. These data are taken from a study of radiotherapy plus CTLA-4 blockade in lung cancer. Study context: Across the patients, objective responses occurred in approximately 19%, and disease control in roughly 33%.

Focal radiation plus CTLA-4 blockade with ipilimumab was given to patients with chemo-refractory metastatic non-small-cell lung cancer. TCRdb keeps only in-frame clones here, not all; method: immunoSEQ multiplex PCR. The repertoire holds 75,000 to 100,000 clones, with about 70% as singletons. Points from the study as a whole: Reports state that early shifts in blood T cell clones, with interferon-beta, best predicted response. Once radiotherapy plus ipilimumab had been given, TCR clones derived from tumor expanded in blood.

This TCR was recovered from a human donor with non-small cell lung cancer who had a partial response to radiotherapy plus ipilimumab. Some clones in this sample may be carry-over from other donors' samples. The material sequenced was peripheral blood, taken from a patient treated with radiotherapy plus ipilimumab.

The CDR3 sequence is CASSYSRESNQPQHF. CDR3 nucleotide sequence: TGTGCCAGCAGTTACTCGAGGGAAAGCAATCAGCCCCAGCATTTT. The V call is TRBV6-5, the J call TRBJ1-5; no definite D call. The V gene lost 0 bases and the J gene lost 1 base, with 7 bases spanning the gap. This CDR3 comprises 15 residues. In germline, CDR1 is MNHEY, CDR2 SVGAGI.